Presented here are 22 T cell receptor beta chains from one specimen sequenced in a study of cytomegalovirus exposure and HLA in healthy donors. This PCR relied on a set of 60 Vbeta primers and 13 Jbeta primers. Only in-frame clones appear in the TCRdb table, and some are missing; sequencing was by immunoSEQ multiplex PCR. This table has roughly 90,000 clones, 65% to 90% appearing once. The material sequenced was PBMCs. Every receptor here comes from a man aged 30 to 39 in good health and CMV-seropositive.

The genes are TRBV13 and TRBJ2-3; a possible D gene is TRBD2 (5 bases). V was cut by 5 bases and J by 0 bases, with 15 bases left in between. The V gene's germline CDR1 is PRHDT and CDR2 FYEKMQ (reference sequence). This CDR3 contains 16 residues. The CDR3: CASSPGLDGSTDTQYF. DNA of the CDR3: TGTGCCAGCAGCCCGGGGTTGGACGGAAGCACAGATACGCAGTATTTT.

The rearrangement uses TRBV6-1 and TRBJ2-5; a possible D gene is TRBD1 (5 bases). The last part of the DNA fits TRBJ2-7 better; the J call may be wrong. The length of the CDR3 is 12 residues. Germline-derived CDR1 and CDR2 are MNHNS and SASEGT. CDR3 residues: CASSAGSYEQYF. Here the CDR3 DNA reads TGTGCCAGCAGTGCAGGGTCCTACGAGCAGTACTTC.

The chain is built from TRBV9 and TRBJ2-1; 16 positions match TRBD2. Per the germline V gene, CDR1 is SGDLS and CDR2 is YYNGEE. The CDR3 spans 15 residues. Germline trimming cut 3 bases from V and 9 bases from J; bases unmatched to any gene: 3. The CDR3 bases are TGTGCCAGCAGCGCGGGACTAGCGGGAGGGAGTGAGCAGTTCTTC. Encoded protein: CASSAGLAGGSEQFF. Filled out from reference TRBV9 and TRBJ2-1, the complete variable domain reads DSGVTQTPKHLITATGQRVTLRCSPRSGDLSVYWYQQSLDQGLQFLIQYYNGEERAKGNILERFSAQQFPDLHSELNLSSLELGDSALYFCASSAGLAGGSEQFFGPGTRLTVL.

The rearrangement joins TRBV11-2 to TRBJ1-2; 9 bases line up with TRBD1. The CDR3 covers 13 residues. In germline, CDR1 is SGHAT, CDR2 FQNNGV. The J segment lost 4 bases and the V segment lost 6 bases, leaving 3 bases of the junction unmatched. Written as DNA, the CDR3 is TGTGCCAGCAGACCGACAGGGGGCTATGGCTACACCTTC. This encodes CASRPTGGYGYTF.

The rearrangement uses TRBV5-1 and TRBJ2-6, with D uncertain. V shed 6 bases and J shed 7 bases, with 17 bases lying between them. Germline CDR1 SGHRS, CDR2 YFSETQ. This CDR3 is 15 amino acids long. The CDR3 nucleotides are TGCGCCAGCACCCCCGAGGTCGCCCGAGCCAACGTCCTGACTTTC. This sequence encodes CASTPEVARANVLTF.

The chain uses TRBV5-1 and TRBJ2-1, with 8 positions matching TRBD1. The V and J ends lost 4 bases and 3 bases, in that order; junction bases with no gene match: 6. Germline assignment: CDR1 SGHRS and CDR2 YFSETQ. The CDR3 sequence is 15 residues long. The chain's CDR3 is CASSPTGQDYNEQFF. CDR3 nucleotide sequence: TGCGCCAGCAGCCCGACGGGACAGGACTACAATGAGCAGTTCTTC.

This clone has just one count. The chain joins TRBV19 to TRBJ2-7, with D tentatively TRBD1 (6 bases). The CDR3 loop spans 15 amino acids. Germline V gene sequence: CDR1 LNHDA, CDR2 SQIVND (reference sequence). V was cut by 8 bases and J by 5 bases, with 22 bases left in between. CDR3 residues: CASRATNRVFHEQYF. The CDR3 DNA is TGTGCCAGTCGGGCGACGAACAGGGTCTTTCACGAGCAGTACTTC.

J is TRBJ1-5 and V is TRBV28; D not certain. Germline V CDR1 and CDR2: MDHEN, SYDVKM. The CDR3 runs to 12 residues. V was clipped by 8 bases and J by 1 base, with 6 bases between them. The CDR3, as DNA: TGTGCCAGCGAAGAGAGCAATCAGCCCCAGCATTTT. This sequence encodes CASEESNQPQHF.

The rearrangement joins TRBV21-1 to TRBJ2-7; the table's D call TRBD2 went unverified against the DNA. TRBV21-1 constitutes a pseudogene. The CDR3 is 16 residues long. CDR3 DNA: TGTGCCAGCAGCAAAGAAACGTCGGGAGATGGCTACGAGCAGTACTTC. Translating gives CASSKETSGDGYEQYF.

The CDR3 here is CASSFDWNLQGAYEQYF. The CDR3, as DNA: TGCGCCAGCAGCTTCGATTGGAATTTACAGGGGGCCTACGAGCAGTACTTC. This sequence joins TRBV5-1 and TRBJ2-5, with 8 bases fitting TRBD1. The J call is in doubt because the DNA end fits TRBJ2-7 better. Germline values: CDR1 SGHRS, CDR2 YFSETQ. The CDR3 length is 17 residues.

The chain links TRBV10-3 to TRBJ2-7; D gene unclear. V was cut by 4 bases and J by 0 bases, with 10 bases left in between. This CDR3 spans 14 amino acids. The germline V gene has CDR1 ENHRY and CDR2 SYGVKD. The CDR3 nucleotides read TGTGCCATCAGTGCCGTCGACTTCTCCTACGAGCAGTACTTC. This sequence encodes CAISAVDFSYEQYF.

This clone has a single count. The V and J genes are TRBV10-3 and TRBJ2-2; 10 bases are a match to TRBD1. V shed 6 bases and J 4 bases; nucleotides not matched to a gene: 8. This CDR3 is 16 amino acids long. Germline CDR1 ENHRY, CDR2 SYGVKD. The DNA of the CDR3 is TGTGCCATCAGAACCCCGGGACAGGGGCTCACCGGGGAGCTGTTTTTT. As protein: CAIRTPGQGLTGELFF.

This chain joins TRBV28 and TRBJ1-2; no reliable D call. The CDR3 is 13 residues long. The V end was cut by 6 bases, the J end by 2 bases, with 10 bases between. In germline, CDR1 is MDHEN, CDR2 SYDVKM. The CDR3 DNA reads TGTGCCAGCAGGGTACAGAGAAACTATGGCTACACCTTC. As protein: CASRVQRNYGYTF.

V is TRBV11-2 and J is TRBJ2-3; no definite D call. Germline V gene lookup returns CDR1 SGHAT and CDR2 FQNNGV. V was cut by 4 bases and J by 0 bases, with 11 bases left in between. The CDR3 sequence is 15 residues long. The CDR3 DNA sequence: TGTGCCAGCAGCTCACTGGCGGTTAGCACAGATACGCAGTATTTT. This translates into CASSSLAVSTDTQYF.

This chain uses TRBV30 with TRBJ1-3; no firm D call. V was shortened by 0 bases and J by 7 bases, with 16 bases between the two germline ends. The length of the CDR3 is 15 residues. From germline, CDR1 is GTSNPN and CDR2 SVGIG (reference sequence). CDR3 in DNA: TGTGCCTGGAGTGTAAGTGGAGGCGTGGGGAACACCATATATTTT. It specifies CAWSVSGGVGNTIYF.

The rearrangement uses TRBV19 and TRBJ1-1, with D tentatively TRBD1 (6 bases). The CDR3 spans 15 residues. The V gene's germline CDR1 is LNHDA and CDR2 SQIVND (reference sequence). The V end lost 5 bases, the J end lost 1 base, and 14 bases lay between the germline ends. The CDR3 bases are TGTGCCAGTAGTTACCCGGGACAACCGAACACTGAAGCTTTCTTT. It yields the protein CASSYPGQPNTEAFF.

This clone came up a few times. V is TRBV5-6 and J is TRBJ1-1; possible D gene TRBD1, 6 bases. V lost 1 base to trimming and J lost 8 bases, with 15 bases between them. Germline V gene lookup returns CDR1 SGHDT and CDR2 YYEEEE. The CDR3 runs 14 residues. The CDR3 nucleotides are TGTGCCAGCAGCTTGCAGAGCCGGGACAAAGAAGCTTTCTTT. Translated: CASSLQSRDKEAFF.

The gene calls are TRBV18 and TRBJ1-2; the match to TRBD1 covers 8 bases. Germline V gene sequence: CDR1 KGHSH, CDR2 LQKENI. This CDR3 spans 13 amino acids. The trim removed 3 bases at V and 7 bases at J, leaving 4 bases unmatched. In DNA, the CDR3 is TGTGCCAGCTCACCCGGACAGGGACTTGGCTACACCTTC. It encodes CASSPGQGLGYTF. Full variable domain (rest looked up from reference TRBV18 and TRBJ1-2): NAGVMQNPRHLVRRRGQEARLRCSPMKGHSHVYWYRQLPEEGLKFMVYLQKENIIDESGMPKERFSAEFPKEGPSILRIQQVVRGDSAAYFCASSPGQGLGYTFGSGTRLTVV.

The CDR3 loop reads CAISEADRFSSYEQYF. In DNA form, the CDR3 reads TGTGCCATCAGTGAAGCGGACAGGTTCTCCTCCTACGAGCAGTACTTC. The J gene is TRBJ2-5, the V gene TRBV10-3; TRBD1 matches at 7 bases. The DNA end lines up better with TRBJ2-7; the J call may be wrong. The CDR3 runs to 16 residues. Looked up from germline, CDR1 is ENHRY and CDR2 is SYGVKD.

This clone was counted between two and nine times. This sequence joins TRBV4-1 and TRBJ2-1; 10 bases fit TRBD2. The CDR3 covers 14 residues. Germline lookup yields CDR1 MGHRA and CDR2 YSYEKL. The junction had 1 base not matched to a gene; V was cut back by 4 bases and J by 4 bases. The CDR3: CASSPTSGYNEQFF. The CDR3 DNA is TGCGCCAGCAGCCCGACTAGCGGGTACAATGAGCAGTTCTTC.

The CDR3 is CASSTHHTGADQPQHF. DNA of the CDR3: TGTGCCAGCAGCACACACCATACAGGGGCCGATCAGCCCCAGCATTTT. The chain combines TRBV11-3 with TRBJ1-5; 7 nucleotides match TRBD1. The V segment lost 5 bases and the J segment 5 bases; nucleotides outside the gene matches: 12. The CDR3 is made up of 16 amino acids. Germline V CDR1 and CDR2: SGHNT, YENEEA.

The rearrangement links TRBV5-1 to TRBJ2-1, with TRBD2 matching 14 bases. Germline CDR1 reads SGHRS; CDR2 reads YFSETQ. V gave up 3 bases and J gave up 8 bases; unmatched junction bases: 7. The CDR3 length is 16 residues. The CDR3 DNA follows: TGCGCCAGCAGCTCCGGGACTAGCGGGAGAGGGGATGAGCAGTTCTTC. It codes for CASSSGTSGRGDEQFF. Using reference TRBV5-1 and TRBJ2-1 for the parts outside the CDR3, the full variable domain is KAGVTQTPRYLIKTRGQQVTLSCSPISGHRSVSWYQQTPGQGLQFLFEYFSETQRNKGNFPGRFSGRQFSNSRSEMNVSTLELGDSALYLCASSSGTSGRGDEQFFGPGTRLTVL.